Detailed here is one TCR beta chain. This record belongs to a study of blood T cell repertoires in COVID-19. Study summary: Samples of COVID-19 (acute and convalescent) were obtained from the United States, Italy and Spain.

Repertoires were generated with immunoSEQ multiplex PCR, while TCRdb's copy carries only in-frame clones and drops some. The profile shows about 280,000 clones, 88% of them singletons. The germline V gene encodes CDR1 ENHRY and CDR2 SYGVKD. The CDR3 has 12 residues. Deletions cut 11 bases from V and 0 bases from J, with 8 bases between. The TCR comes from a man younger than 35 with active or convalescent COVID-19. The sequencing input was peripheral blood. V gene TRBV10-3 combines with J gene TRBJ1-3; a weak D match, TRBD1 (5 bases). This CDR3 reads CAGRGSGNTIYF. The CDR3 nucleotides are TGTGCCGGGAGGGGCTCTGGAAACACCATATATTTT.